Listed here is a single T cell receptor (beta chain). As processed by the authors: Amplification with reference gene primers provided the estimates of nucleated cell counts. The assay was immunoSEQ multiplex PCR, and TCRdb's table has in-frame clones only and misses some. That table gives V, J and clone size, and the DNA gave D and trimming. The sample consists of 60,000 to 80,000 clones, 88% of them appearing once. The data are from a study of blood T cell repertoires in COVID-19. Study-wide background: Samples representing acute and convalescent COVID-19 were sourced from the United States, Italy and Spain. Sample material is recorded as cDNA or gDNA derived from T cells, B-cell-depleted T cells, or PBMCs.

The sequence was obtained from a human donor in a cohort sampled during active COVID-19. Sequenced: peripheral blood.

CDR3 protein: CASRDAGRGETQYF. CDR3 bases: TGTGCCAGCCGCGACGCCGGCCGGGGGGAGACCCAGTACTTC. The rearrangement links TRBV6-6 to TRBJ2-5; D may be TRBD2 (6 bases). V lost 8 bases, J lost 5 bases, and 18 bases lay in between. The CDR3 contains 14 residues. From germline, CDR1 is MNHNY and CDR2 SVGAGI (reference sequence).